The table lists the clone carrying this T cell receptor (beta chain) with a count of one. The sample is drawn from a study of blood T cell repertoires in COVID-19. Study overall: Spain, Italy and the United States supplied samples that represented acute and convalescent COVID-19.

Repertoires were generated with immunoSEQ multiplex PCR, while TCRdb's copy carries only in-frame clones and drops some. The sample shows a few hundred thousand clones, about 89% of them seen only once. The receptor comes from a man between 40 and 49 years old with acute or convalescent COVID-19. The sample consisted of peripheral blood.

The CDR3 DNA follows: TGTGCCAGCAGCTTAAGTGTCGAACCGGGGGAGCAGTTCTTC. Translating gives CASSLSVEPGEQFF. The J gene is TRBJ2-1, the V gene TRBV13; a weak D match, TRBD2 (5 bases). The CDR3 has 14 amino acids. In germline, CDR1 is PRHDT, CDR2 FYEKMQ (reference sequence). Trimming took 2 bases from V and 10 from J, leaving 15 bases between them.